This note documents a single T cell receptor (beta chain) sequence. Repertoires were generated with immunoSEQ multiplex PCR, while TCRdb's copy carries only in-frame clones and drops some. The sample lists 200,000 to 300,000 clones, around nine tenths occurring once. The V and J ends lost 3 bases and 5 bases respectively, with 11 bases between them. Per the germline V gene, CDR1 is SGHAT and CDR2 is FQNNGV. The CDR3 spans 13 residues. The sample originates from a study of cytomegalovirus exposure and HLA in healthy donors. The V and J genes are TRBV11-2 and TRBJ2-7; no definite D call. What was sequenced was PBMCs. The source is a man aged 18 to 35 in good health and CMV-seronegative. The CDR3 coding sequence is TGTGCCAGCAGCTTTTCTACGGTTAACGAGCAGTACTTC. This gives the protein CASSFSTVNEQYF. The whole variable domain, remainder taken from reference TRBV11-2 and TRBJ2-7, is EAGVAQSPRYKIIEKRQSVAFWCNPISGHATLYWYQQILGQGPKLLIQFQNNGVVDDSQLPKDRFSAERLKGVDSTLKIQPAKLEDSAVYLCASSFSTVNEQYFGPGTRLTVT.